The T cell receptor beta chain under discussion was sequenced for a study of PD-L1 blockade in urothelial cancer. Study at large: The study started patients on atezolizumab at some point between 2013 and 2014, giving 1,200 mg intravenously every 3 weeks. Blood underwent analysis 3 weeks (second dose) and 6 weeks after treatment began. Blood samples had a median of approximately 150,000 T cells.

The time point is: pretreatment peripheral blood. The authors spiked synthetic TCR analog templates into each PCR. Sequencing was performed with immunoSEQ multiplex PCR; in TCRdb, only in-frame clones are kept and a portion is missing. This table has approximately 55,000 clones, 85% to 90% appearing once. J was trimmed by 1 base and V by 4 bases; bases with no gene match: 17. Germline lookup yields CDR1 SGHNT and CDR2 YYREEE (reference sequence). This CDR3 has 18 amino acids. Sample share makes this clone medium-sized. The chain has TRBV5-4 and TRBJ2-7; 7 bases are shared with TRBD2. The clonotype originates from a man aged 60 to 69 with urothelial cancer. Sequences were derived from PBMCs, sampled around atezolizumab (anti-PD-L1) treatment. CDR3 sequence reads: CASSRTPGASGLSYEQYF. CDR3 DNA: TGTGCCAGCAGCCGTACCCCTGGGGCTAGCGGCCTTTCCTACGAGCAGTACTTC.